This entry lists 24 T cell receptor beta chains sequenced from one sample in a study of blood T cells in healthy people across ages (dated by TCRdb to about 2015). Libraries were built with 5' RACE. Instrument on record: Illumina HiSeq 2500. A second PCR of about 7 to 12 cycles was run with a J-beta primer mix and a sample-barcoded 5' primer. Starting from the raw public reads, TCRdb applied fastp trimming at Q25, assembled clones with MiXCR and retained in-frame beta chains. Records with the same CDR3 protein are collapsed into one entry carrying the most frequent genes and DNA. The sample has 1.4 million or so distinct CDR3 sequences on record, about 45% of them singletons. The ten largest clonotypes hold roughly 3.7% of the sample. Input material: blood. The receptors come from a woman aged 18-29 years in good health.

This clonotype was observed a handful of times. The V gene is TRBV10-2, the J gene TRBJ2-4, with 8 nucleotides matching TRBD1. Germline CDR1 is WSHSY and CDR2 is SAAADI. CDR3 length: 15 residues. V gave up 3 bases and J gave up 13 bases; unmatched junction bases: 14. CDR3: CASSESRGRSNEQYF. CDR3 nucleotides: TGCGCCAGCAGTGAAAGCAGGGGGCGGTCGAATGAGCAGTACTTC.

CDR3 residues: CASSSPPFGGYTF. The CDR3 nucleotides are TGTGCCAGCAGTTCCCCACCTTTCGGCGGCTACACCTTC. The chain recombines TRBV27 with TRBJ1-2; D call uncertain. V lost 4 bases and J lost 8, with 14 bases in between. CDR3 size: 13 residues. In germline, CDR1 is MNHEY, CDR2 SMNVEV (reference sequence).

This chain uses TRBV28 with TRBJ2-1; D may correspond to TRBD1 or TRBD2 (5 bases each). V dropped 7 bases and J dropped 6 bases, with 16 bases sitting between them. Germline assignment: CDR1 MDHEN and CDR2 SYDVKM. This CDR3 comprises 14 residues. CDR3 DNA sequence: TGTGCCAGCACTTCTTTCCGGGACCTCAATGAGCAGTTCTTC. Translation gives CASTSFRDLNEQFF.

In this sample, this clonotype turned up many times. The chain recombines TRBV29-1 with TRBJ2-5; 11 bases match TRBD2. The V gene end was trimmed by 7 bases and the J gene end by 11 bases; junction bases not matched to a gene: 15. This CDR3 comprises 14 residues. Germline-derived CDR1 and CDR2 are SQVTM and ANQGSEA. The CDR3 coding sequence is TGCAGCGCTCCGACTAGCGGGGTATACAATGAGCAGTACTTC. The encoded protein is CSAPTSGVYNEQYF.

The table lists this clonotype with a few counts. The chain carries TRBV30 and TRBJ2-7; 7 bases map to TRBD1. The J segment lost 0 bases and the V segment lost 2 bases, leaving 4 bases of the junction unmatched. The CDR3 has 14 amino acids. Looked up from germline, CDR1 is GTSNPN and CDR2 is SVGIG (reference sequence). The CDR3: CAWSLTGLSYEQYF. DNA for the CDR3: TGTGCCTGGAGTTTGACAGGGCTCTCCTACGAGCAGTACTTC.

The chain couples TRBV9 to TRBJ2-7; D is ambiguous. CDR1 is SGDLS, CDR2 YYNGEE, per germline. The CDR3 sequence is 14 residues long. Trimming took 4 bases from V and 3 from J, leaving 14 bases between them. The CDR3 DNA reads TGTGCCAGCAGCCCGCAAGTAGGGATCTACGAGCAGTACTTC. Protein product: CASSPQVGIYEQYF.

Comment on this clonotype: One end of the junction fails to match germline, which may point to a read error. The rearrangement joins TRBV20-1 to TRBJ2-3; the D gene is possibly TRBD1 (6 bases). The CDR3 length is 15 residues. Germline-derived CDR1 and CDR2 are DFQATT and SNEGSKA (reference sequence). CDR3 in DNA: TGCAGTGCTGAGACAGGCGTTCTTAGCACAGATATGCAGTATTTT. Translation gives CSAETGVLSTDMQYF.

The rearrangement uses TRBV9 and TRBJ2-5; 9 positions agree with TRBD2. With 3 bases clipped from V and 4 bases from J, the junction kept 4 bases outside the gene matches. CDR1 and CDR2 from the germline V gene are SGDLS and YYNGEE. The CDR3 is 14 amino acids. Here the CDR3 reads CASSASGETETQYF. As DNA, the CDR3 is TGTGCCAGCAGCGCTAGCGGGGAGACAGAGACCCAGTACTTC.

Here the CDR3 DNA reads TGTGCCAGCAGCGTAGCTCTGGGCTTCTTCGGCTACACCTTC. Translated, it gives CASSVALGFFGYTF. The chain uses TRBV9 and TRBJ1-2; D call uncertain. CDR1 is SGDLS, CDR2 YYNGEE, per germline. V shed 0 bases and J shed 8 bases, with 14 bases lying between them. The CDR3 is made up of 14 amino acids.

In this sample, this clonotype turned up a few times. The gene calls are TRBV20-1 and TRBJ1-2; no definite D call. The CDR3 has 13 amino acids. Trimming took off 5 bases at V and 2 bases at J, with 12 bases between the two ends. The germline CDR1 and CDR2 sequences are DFQATT and SNEGSKA (reference sequence). CDR3 nucleotide sequence: TGCAGTGCTTACGCCCCGTTAAACTATGGCTACACCTTC. Translating it yields CSAYAPLNYGYTF.

This clonotype came up a few times. The rearrangement uses TRBV12-3 or TRBV12-4 and TRBJ1-4; 11 nucleotides agree with TRBD1. The trim removed 6 bases at V and 4 bases at J, leaving 4 bases unmatched. CDR3 length: 15 residues. The CDR3 nucleotides are TGTGCCAGCAGAGACGGGACAGGGGGTAATGAAAAACTGTTTTTT. Amino acid sequence: CASRDGTGGNEKLFF.

This clonotype was seen only a few times. V gene TRBV5-1 combines with J gene TRBJ2-1; TRBD1 agrees at 10 bases. This CDR3 is 14 amino acids long. V dropped 3 bases and J dropped 8; count of bases not matched to a gene: 5. Germline-derived CDR1 and CDR2 are SGHRS and YFSETQ. For the CDR3, the DNA is TGCGCCAGCAGCTGGGGACAGGGGACCGATGAGCAGTTCTTC. Protein: CASSWGQGTDEQFF. The complete variable domain, with remaining parts taken from reference TRBV5-1 and TRBJ2-1, reads KAGVTQTPRYLIKTRGQQVTLSCSPISGHRSVSWYQQTPGQGLQFLFEYFSETQRNKGNFPGRFSGRQFSNSRSEMNVSTLELGDSALYLCASSWGQGTDEQFFGPGTRLTVL.

Only one count was recorded for this clonotype. This chain connects TRBV20-1 to TRBJ1-2, with D uncertain. Germline V gives CDR1 DFQATT, CDR2 SNEGSKA (reference sequence). This CDR3 has 15 residues. V gave up 0 bases and J gave up 2 bases, with 13 bases separating them. CDR3 DNA: TGCAGTGCTAGAGATAGGAGGGATACCAACTATGGCTACACCTTC. Its protein is CSARDRRDTNYGYTF.

V is TRBV20-1 and J is TRBJ2-7; D is uncertain. CDR3 length: 16 residues. Germline values: CDR1 DFQATT, CDR2 SNEGSKA (reference sequence). V shed 0 bases and J shed 3 bases, with 18 bases lying between them. For the CDR3, the DNA is TGCAGTGCTAGAGATCAAGGTCGGGCGGTCGACTACGAGCAGTACTTC. It translates to CSARDQGRAVDYEQYF.

This clonotype was seen a few times. This chain uses TRBV5-1 with TRBJ2-7, with 7 nucleotides matching TRBD1. This CDR3 comprises 15 residues. CDR1 is SGHRS, CDR2 YFSETQ, per germline. V was clipped by 4 bases and J by 0 bases; unmatched bases: 7. The CDR3 is CASSAGTDFSYEQYF. In DNA, the CDR3 is TGCGCCAGCAGCGCTGGGACAGACTTCTCCTACGAGCAGTACTTC.

This clonotype came up many times. This sequence joins TRBV11-2 and TRBJ2-1; D is perhaps TRBD2 (6 bases). This CDR3 has 21 residues. Germline CDR1 reads SGHAT; CDR2 reads FQNNGV. V lost 4 bases to trimming and J lost 2 bases, with 30 bases between them. CDR3 protein: CASSSKLNTPGLKGAYNEQFF. The DNA for the CDR3 is TGTGCCAGCAGCTCTAAACTTAATACTCCGGGACTCAAAGGGGCCTACAATGAGCAGTTCTTC.

CDR3 DNA sequence: TGTGCCAGCAGCGTAGGGGCGGGGGCCGACAATGAGCAGTACTTC. Its protein product is CASSVGAGADNEQYF. V is TRBV9 and J is TRBJ2-5; TRBD2 might be the D (7 bases). This CDR3 comprises 15 residues. Per germline, CDR1 SGDLS and CDR2 YYNGEE. V was pared by 0 bases and J by 11 bases, with 20 bases between.

This clonotype was seen a handful of times. The rearrangement uses TRBV7-8 and TRBJ1-5; maybe TRBD1 (6 bases). V lost 5 bases and J 7 bases, leaving 12 bases between the germline ends. Germline-derived CDR1 and CDR2 are SGHVS and FQNEAQ. The CDR3 sequence is 13 residues long. The CDR3 reads CASSDNRDQPQHF. In DNA, the CDR3 is TGTGCCAGCAGCGACAACAGGGACCAGCCCCAGCATTTT.

This chain uses TRBV11-1 with TRBJ2-3; 7 bases fit TRBD1. The length of the CDR3 is 15 residues. V lost 5 bases and J lost 2; bases outside the gene matches: 7. The germline V gene encodes CDR1 SGHAT and CDR2 FQDESV (reference sequence). The CDR3 here is CASSKGQLNTDTQYF. CDR3 sequence (DNA): TGTGCCAGCAGCAAGGGACAGCTAAACACAGATACGCAGTATTTT.

The chain is built from TRBV13 and TRBJ2-5, with a tentative D call TRBD1 (6 bases). V was pared by 0 bases and J by 11 bases, with 19 bases between. Germline V gene sequence: CDR1 PRHDT, CDR2 FYEKMQ (reference sequence). The CDR3 is 15 residues long. CDR3 sequence: CASSLGAGAGNEQYF. The CDR3 DNA follows: TGTGCCAGCAGCTTAGGGGCAGGGGCAGGGAATGAGCAGTACTTC. Looking up the rest from reference TRBV13 and TRBJ2-5 gives the full variable domain: AAGVIQSPRHLIKEKRETATLKCYPIPRHDTVYWYQQGPGQDPQFLISFYEKMQSDKGSIPDRFSAQQFSDYHSELNMSSLELGDSALYFCASSLGAGAGNEQYFGPGTRLLVL.

The gene calls are TRBV7-9 and TRBJ1-6; 7 positions match TRBD1. V was clipped by 5 bases and J by 8 bases; unmatched bases: 6. Looked up from germline, CDR1 is SEHNR and CDR2 is FQNEAQ (reference sequence). The CDR3 totals 14 residues. The DNA for the CDR3 is TGTGCCAGCAGCAGGGGGCCGGAGGATTCACCCCTCCACTTT. It specifies CASSRGPEDSPLHF.

This chain joins TRBV4-3 and TRBJ2-3; 11 bases map to TRBD2. Per germline, CDR1 LGHNA and CDR2 YSLEER. V was clipped by 1 base and J by 1 base; unmatched bases: 4. The CDR3 runs 17 residues. The CDR3 spells CASSQGGTSGGTDTQYF. The CDR3 DNA sequence: TGCGCCAGCAGCCAAGGCGGGACTAGCGGTGGCACAGATACGCAGTATTTT.

This clonotype has just a few counts. A read error may produce the germline difference seen at one junction end. This chain joins TRBV29-1 and TRBJ2-4; D perhaps matches TRBD1 (6 bases). Per germline, CDR1 SQVTM and CDR2 ANQGSEA. The CDR3 is made up of 13 amino acids. CDR3 DNA: TGCAGTGTTGGGGGCATGGCCAAAAACATTCAGTACTTC. It translates to CSVGGMAKNIQYF. Full variable domain (remainder filled in from reference TRBV29-1 and TRBJ2-4): SAVISQKPSRDICQRGTSLTIQCQVDSQVTMMFWYRQQPGQSLTLIATANQGSEATYESGFVIDKFPISRPNLTFSTLTVSNMSPEDSSIYLCSVGGMAKNIQYFGAGTRLSVL.

This clonotype was seen at least ten times. The V and J genes are TRBV6-5 and TRBJ1-1, with D uncertain. The CDR3 contains 11 residues. V gave up 2 bases and J gave up 4 bases, with 2 bases separating them. The germline V gene encodes CDR1 MNHEY and CDR2 SVGAGI. The CDR3 loop is CASSYGTEAFF. CDR3 DNA: TGTGCCAGCAGTTACGGCACTGAAGCTTTCTTT.